Shown below are 32 T cell receptor beta chains from a single sample sequenced in a study of T-cell reconstitution after alpha-beta-depleted transplantation in children listed by TCRdb under 2016. The treatment or condition label for this specimen denotes: allogeneic hematopoietic cell transplantation with graft depleted of TCRalphabeta T cells and CD19 B cells. Library preparation used PCR. Sequencing was carried out with an Illumina HiSeq 2500. TCR libraries were prepared with molecular barcoding, using unique molecular identifiers to normalize TCRbeta repertoire quantification. The public reads were quality trimmed at Q25 with fastp and then assembled into clones with MiXCR by TCRdb, keeping productive beta chains. For every CDR3 protein sequence, its rows merge into one entry that carries the most common genes and DNA. The sample table holds about 420,000 distinct CDR3 sequences, of which under 20% were seen once. About 32% of the sample comes from the top ten.

The sample here was PBMCs, mostly from graft donor cells, taken 360 days after TCRalphabeta/CD19-depleted stem cell transplant. The receptors originated from a boy less than two years old who had a stem cell transplant for Wiskott-Aldrich syndrome, so the T cells may come from the graft donor.

CDR3 in DNA: TGTGCCAGCAGCCCAGGGGGCGCGAGGACTGAAGCTTTCTTT. Translation gives CASSPGGARTEAFF. The V call is TRBV11-3, the J call TRBJ1-1; 8 bases are a match to TRBD1. V lost 5 bases to trimming and J lost 5 bases; unmatched junction nucleotides: 7. This CDR3 spans 14 amino acids. Germline V CDR1 and CDR2: SGHNT, YENEEA.

V gene TRBV18 combines with J gene TRBJ1-2; 8 bases agree with TRBD1. In germline, CDR1 is KGHSH, CDR2 LQKENI. V was clipped by 4 bases and J by 0 bases; unmatched bases: 1. CDR3 size: 14 residues. The CDR3 bases are TGTGCCAGCTCACACAGGGGGTCTAACTATGGCTACACCTTC. Its protein product is CASSHRGSNYGYTF.

The chain has TRBV10-2 and TRBJ2-5, with D unresolved. CDR1 is WSHSY, CDR2 SAAADI, per germline. This CDR3 comprises 11 residues. The V gene lost 6 bases and the J gene lost 7 bases, with 9 bases spanning the gap. The DNA for the CDR3 is TGCGCCAGCAGGGACGTAAGGACCCAGTACTTC. Amino acids: CASRDVRTQYF.

This clonotype has more than one count but fewer than ten. The chain employs TRBV29-1 and TRBJ1-4; D gene unclear. V gave up 6 bases and J gave up 8 bases, with 13 bases separating them. CDR3 size: 12 residues. The germline V gene has CDR1 SQVTM and CDR2 ANQGSEA. The CDR3 reads CSVRGRREKLFF. In DNA, the CDR3 is TGCAGCGTACGAGGACGTCGCGAAAAACTGTTTTTT.

This clonotype was counted at least ten times. This sequence joins TRBV12-3 or TRBV12-4 and TRBJ2-1; D might be TRBD2 (6 bases). The V end was cut by 5 bases, the J end by 6 bases, with 14 bases between. This CDR3 comprises 14 residues. In DNA form, the CDR3 reads TGTGCCAGCAGTAAGCGGGTCACCCCCAATGAGCAGTTCTTC. This codes for CASSKRVTPNEQFF.

The chain has TRBV4-3 and TRBJ2-1, with D possibly TRBD2 on 6 matching bases. The germline CDR1 and CDR2 sequences are LGHNA and YSLEER. The CDR3 consists of 17 residues. Trimming removed 4 bases from V and 0 bases from J, with 16 bases in between. CDR3 in amino acids: CASSPFPIGSSYNEQFF. The CDR3 DNA sequence: TGCGCCAGCAGCCCCTTCCCAATCGGGAGCTCCTACAATGAGCAGTTCTTC.

The J gene is TRBJ1-5, the V gene TRBV24-1; D is perhaps TRBD1 (6 bases). The CDR3 length is 12 residues. Per germline, CDR1 KGHDR and CDR2 SFDVKD. V lost 7 bases, J lost 4 bases, and 7 bases lay in between. The CDR3 DNA follows: TGTGCCACCAGCAGGGGTAATCAGCCCCAGCATTTT. Amino acid sequence: CATSRGNQPQHF.

V is TRBV4-3 and J is TRBJ2-1; D may be TRBD2 (5 bases). V lost 4 bases to trimming and J lost 9 bases, with 19 bases between them. This CDR3 region has 15 residues. CDR1 and CDR2 from the germline V gene are LGHNA and YSLEER. The CDR3 DNA follows: TGCGCCAGCAGCCGCTACGGGGTTTCTACTGGTGAGCAGTTCTTC. Translating gives CASSRYGVSTGEQFF.

The rearrangement links TRBV6-2 or TRBV6-3 to TRBJ2-1, with 9 positions matching TRBD2. CDR3 length equals 14 residues. Trimming at V came to 2 bases and at J to 15 bases, leaving 11 bases not matched to a gene. Germline CDR1 reads MNHEY; CDR2 reads SVGEGT. As DNA, the CDR3 is TGTGCCAGCAGTTACCCTTCCAAGCGGGAGGTGAGGTTCTTC. Its protein product is CASSYPSKREVRFF.

The rearrangement uses TRBV7-6 and TRBJ2-7; no clear D gene. This CDR3 is 16 amino acids long. Germline-derived CDR1 and CDR2 are SGHVS and FNYEAQ. Trimming removed 1 base from V and 0 bases from J, with 13 bases in between. In DNA, the CDR3 is TGTGCCAGCAGCTTAGATCCGGTGCCTAGCTCCTACGAGCAGTACTTC. This encodes CASSLDPVPSSYEQYF.

The chain is built from TRBV12-3 or TRBV12-4 and TRBJ2-4; 7 bases fit TRBD2. This CDR3 region has 22 residues. With 3 bases clipped from V and 3 bases from J, the junction kept 26 bases outside the gene matches. In nucleotides, the CDR3 is TGTGCCAGCAGTTTGGCGCTTCGAGGGTTAGCGGGTCCCGTATCGGACAAAAACATTCAGTACTTC. Amino acids: CASSLALRGLAGPVSDKNIQYF.

This clonotype was picked up a small number of times. The V call is TRBV18, the J call TRBJ2-7; D possibly matches TRBD1 or TRBD2 (7 bases each). The CDR3 length is 15 residues. Germline values: CDR1 KGHSH, CDR2 LQKENI. The germline V and J ends were trimmed by 3 bases and 3 bases, with 15 bases remaining between them. The CDR3: CASSPYRGGDYEQYF. CDR3 nucleotides: TGTGCCAGCTCACCTTACAGGGGAGGGGACTACGAGCAGTACTTC. Based on the CDR3 plus reference TRBV18 and TRBJ2-7, the full variable domain is NAGVMQNPRHLVRRRGQEARLRCSPMKGHSHVYWYRQLPEEGLKFMVYLQKENIIDESGMPKERFSAEFPKEGPSILRIQQVVRGDSAAYFCASSPYRGGDYEQYFGPGTRLTVT.

The V gene is TRBV7-6, the J gene TRBJ2-7, with D perhaps TRBD2 (6 bases). V lost 1 base and J lost 1, with 17 bases in between. CDR3 length: 17 amino acids. From germline, CDR1 is SGHVS and CDR2 FNYEAQ. For the CDR3, the DNA is TGTGCCAGCAGCTTAGATAGCCCCCGGGGGAAATCCTACGAGCAGTACTTC. This sequence encodes CASSLDSPRGKSYEQYF.

The sample holds a few counts of this clonotype. The chain combines TRBV3-1 with TRBJ2-1, with 14 bases fitting TRBD2. Germline V gene lookup returns CDR1 LGHDT and CDR2 YNNKEL (reference sequence). V shed 4 bases, J shed 4 bases, and the junction held 9 bases outside the gene matches. The CDR3 is 18 amino acids. The DNA for the CDR3 is TGTGCCAGCAGCCGGGGACTAGCGGGAGTCCCTGGGTACAATGAGCAGTTCTTC. It specifies CASSRGLAGVPGYNEQFF.

The rearrangement uses TRBV10-3 and TRBJ2-3, with D tentatively TRBD2 (5 bases). V lost 0 bases and J 5 bases, leaving 12 bases between the germline ends. The CDR3 totals 15 residues. CDR1 ENHRY and CDR2 SYGVKD come from the germline V gene. CDR3 nucleotide sequence: TGTGCCATCAGTGAGTCTCAGCGAGGGAAAGATACGCAGTATTTT. Residues: CAISESQRGKDTQYF.

This clonotype was seen a few times. The chain employs TRBV12-3 or TRBV12-4 and TRBJ2-7; tentatively, D is TRBD1 (6 bases). The CDR3 loop spans 18 amino acids. V dropped 3 bases and J dropped 0 bases, with 21 bases sitting between them. CDR3: CASSLAPYRDNYSYEQYF. The CDR3 DNA reads as TGTGCCAGCAGTTTGGCCCCGTACCGGGACAATTACTCCTACGAGCAGTACTTC.

The genes are TRBV20-1 and TRBJ2-1; a weak D match, TRBD2 (5 bases). The ends were cut back, 3 bases at V and 2 bases at J, with 11 bases in the middle. CDR1 is DFQATT, CDR2 SNEGSKA, per germline (reference sequence). This CDR3 spans 14 amino acids. CDR3 region: CSASFRRTYNEQFF. In DNA, the CDR3 is TGCAGTGCTAGCTTCCGGAGGACCTACAATGAGCAGTTCTTC.

The V gene is TRBV6-5, the J gene TRBJ2-3; 8 bases match TRBD2. Germline loops: CDR1 MNHEY, CDR2 SVGAGI. V lost 2 bases to trimming and J lost 5 bases; unmatched junction nucleotides: 6. The CDR3 spans 15 residues. As DNA, the CDR3 is TGTGCCAGCAGTTACGGCGGGGGGAAGGGAGATACGCAGTATTTT. It translates to CASSYGGGKGDTQYF.

This clonotype has more than one count but fewer than ten. The V call is TRBV5-1, the J call TRBJ2-7; D unresolved. CDR1 is SGHRS, CDR2 YFSETQ, per germline. CDR3 length equals 13 residues. Trimming took off 5 bases at V and 1 base at J, with 10 bases between the two ends. CDR3 loop: CASSNGPSYEQYF. Written as DNA, the CDR3 is TGCGCCAGCAGTAACGGACCTTCCTACGAGCAGTACTTC.

In its sample, this clonotype was seen many times. V is TRBV2 and J is TRBJ2-5, with a tentative D call TRBD1 (5 bases). The germline CDR1 and CDR2 sequences are SNHLY and FYNNEI. The V and J ends lost 4 bases and 1 base respectively, with 7 bases between them. There are 13 residues in the CDR3. The CDR3 is CASSGTGQETQYF. DNA for the CDR3: TGTGCCAGCAGTGGCACAGGCCAAGAGACCCAGTACTTC.

This clonotype was recorded at least ten times. This sequence joins TRBV7-2 and TRBJ1-4; 8 nucleotides match TRBD1. V lost 5 bases to trimming and J lost 8 bases; unmatched junction nucleotides: 10. Germline V gene data show CDR1 as SGHTA and CDR2 as FQGNSA. This CDR3 contains 15 residues. The CDR3 loop reads CASSPQTGVAEKLFF. The CDR3 nucleotides are TGTGCCAGCAGCCCGCAGACAGGGGTGGCGGAAAAACTGTTTTTT.

The chain links TRBV3-1 to TRBJ1-4, with TRBD1 as a possible D gene (5 bases). V was clipped by 4 bases and J by 8 bases, with 11 bases between them. Looked up from germline, CDR1 is LGHDT and CDR2 is YNNKEL (reference sequence). This CDR3 region has 13 residues. In nucleotides, the CDR3 is TGTGCCAGCAGCCCGGGGGGTGAGGAAAAACTGTTTTTT. This translates into CASSPGGEEKLFF.

CDR3 bases: TGTGCCAGCAGCTTAGGGTGGACAGGGAACACTGAAGCTTTCTTT. This codes for CASSLGWTGNTEAFF. V gene TRBV7-2 combines with J gene TRBJ1-1; TRBD1 agrees at 7 bases. Germline V gene lookup returns CDR1 SGHTA and CDR2 FQGNSA. This CDR3 spans 15 amino acids. The trim removed 1 base at V and 1 base at J, leaving 3 bases unmatched.

This rearrangement joins TRBV18 to TRBJ1-2; 9 bases map to TRBD1. The CDR3 runs 14 residues. Germline loops: CDR1 KGHSH, CDR2 LQKENI. Unmatched junction bases numbered 3, after V lost 3 bases and J lost 4 bases. CDR3 residues: CASSPTGGFYGYTF. CDR3 coding DNA: TGTGCCAGCTCACCCACAGGGGGCTTCTATGGCTACACCTTC. Combining the CDR3 with reference TRBV18 and TRBJ1-2 gives the whole variable domain NAGVMQNPRHLVRRRGQEARLRCSPMKGHSHVYWYRQLPEEGLKFMVYLQKENIIDESGMPKERFSAEFPKEGPSILRIQQVVRGDSAAYFCASSPTGGFYGYTFGSGTRLTVV.

This clonotype appeared once. The junction and the germline gene differ at one end; a read error may be behind it. V gene TRBV5-1 combines with J gene TRBJ1-1, with TRBD1 matching over 11 bases. Germline V lookup: CDR1 SGHRS, CDR2 YFSETQ. The CDR3 is 17 amino acids. The CDR3 DNA reads TGCGCCAGCAGCGGGGGGAGGACAGGGGGCAAGAACACTGAATCTTTCTTT. Translating gives CASSGGRTGGKNTESFF.

This clonotype occurred a few times. This chain links TRBV20-1 with TRBJ2-2, with D perhaps assigned TRBD1 or TRBD2 (5 bases each). The CDR3 is 16 residues long. From germline, CDR1 is DFQATT and CDR2 SNEGSKA (reference sequence). With 0 bases removed from V and 5 bases from J, the gap between germline ends came to 16 bases. The CDR3 DNA reads TGCAGTGCTAGAGATGATCGGGGCTGGGAAACCGGGGAGCTGTTTTTT. Protein sequence: CSARDDRGWETGELFF.

This clonotype came up many times. The chain recombines TRBV12-3 or TRBV12-4 with TRBJ1-1, with a tentative D call TRBD1 (5 bases). V shed 6 bases and J shed 1 base, with 12 bases lying between them. The CDR3 consists of 14 residues. CDR3 amino acids: CASRWGPRNTEAFF. The CDR3 bases are TGTGCCAGCAGGTGGGGACCGAGGAACACTGAAGCTTTCTTT.

The chain joins TRBV20-1 to TRBJ2-7, with 10 positions matching TRBD1. The CDR3 consists of 12 residues. Germline trimming cut 6 bases from V and 5 bases from J; bases unmatched to any gene: 4. The germline V gene has CDR1 DFQATT and CDR2 SNEGSKA (reference sequence). The CDR3 spells CSAETGGDEQYF. In DNA, the CDR3 is TGCAGTGCGGAGACAGGGGGCGACGAGCAGTACTTC.

The CDR3 coding sequence is TGCAGTGCTTGGGGCGGGGGGCTCTCCTACAATGAGCAGTTCTTC. Protein product: CSAWGGGLSYNEQFF. This chain connects TRBV20-1 to TRBJ2-1; 8 bases map to TRBD2. Trimming at V came to 5 bases and at J to 0 bases, leaving 6 bases not matched to a gene. This CDR3 has 15 amino acids. Germline V gene lookup returns CDR1 DFQATT and CDR2 SNEGSKA (reference sequence).

The chain joins TRBV5-6 to TRBJ1-2; D is undetermined. Germline V gives CDR1 SGHDT, CDR2 YYEEEE. V was shortened by 9 bases and J by 5 bases, with 14 bases between the two germline ends. CDR3 length equals 12 residues. Here the CDR3 reads CAMSPGWYGYTF. The CDR3, as DNA: TGTGCCATGAGCCCCGGGTGGTATGGCTACACCTTC.

On this clonotype: A junction boundary mismatches the germline segment, possibly from a read error. The V gene is TRBV7-2, the J gene TRBJ2-3; 10 bases match TRBD1. This CDR3 has 15 amino acids. Germline CDR1 and CDR2: SGHTA and FQGNSA. The CDR3: CASSPDRGRRDSQYF. For the CDR3, the DNA is TGTGCCAGCAGCCCAGACAGGGGGCGTAGAGATTCGCAGTATTTT.

This rearrangement joins TRBV7-6 to TRBJ2-2; D tentatively reads TRBD1 or TRBD2 (5 bases each). Trimming removed 1 base from V and 3 bases from J, with 9 bases in between. Germline assignment: CDR1 SGHVS and CDR2 FNYEAQ. The CDR3 is 15 amino acids. This CDR3 reads CASSLVKGHTGELFF. The DNA of the CDR3 is TGTGCCAGCAGCTTAGTCAAGGGACACACCGGGGAGCTGTTTTTT. Looking up the rest from reference TRBV7-6 and TRBJ2-2 gives the full variable domain: GAGVSQSPRYKVTKRGQDVALRCDPISGHVSLYWYRQALGQGPEFLTYFNYEAQQDKSGLPNDRFSAERPEGSISTLTIQRTEQRDSAMYRCASSLVKGHTGELFFGEGSRLTVL.